Below, one T cell receptor beta chain is given with its context. Its recognized antigen is unknown. Base qualities are not at hand, and no much larger clone is one base apart. This entry is derived from a study of cytomegalovirus exposure and HLA in healthy donors (dated by TCRdb to 2016 to 2017). About the study as a whole: According to an earlier analysis of around 600 of the donors, about 170 million T cells yielded 95 million to 140 million unique TCR beta sequences and around 280 Gb of sequence data. An early release that covered about 640 HLA-typed donors contained approximately 300 gigabases of sequencing data and 65 million to 100 million unique TCR sequences. Among the roughly 400 genotyped donors, 75% to 90% belonged to the genetic ancestry cluster associated with self-reported Caucasian donors. The study was designed to test whether signatures of past pathogen exposure could be identified by cataloging public T cell receptors. The T cell repertoires of 700 or so subjects were profiled by immunosequencing and related to cytomegalovirus serostatus. Along with the approximately 700-subject first cohort, a separate validation cohort of over a hundred different subjects was used. To predict cytomegalovirus infection status, the study brought together high-throughput TCR immunosequencing, statistical association of individual TCRs with disease status, and machine learning. To study patterns of TCR occurrence, a later analysis re-analyzed previously published TCR beta repertoires from several hundred donors and added high-resolution HLA genotyping. Rather than drawing on any new phenotypic data, the later analysis identified candidate immune exposures from TCR beta sequences and the way those sequences occurred across donors. An earlier analysis of approximately 640 of the donors applied high-throughput TCR beta sequencing to assess whether each TCR beta V gene segment acted as functional or pseudogenic. Donor age, sex, ethnicity and CMV serostatus were compiled alongside the repertoire data. A later genetic analysis used genome-wide SNP genotypes for about three fifths of the 666 donors, treating that subset as a discovery cohort. All discovery cohort repertoires had been generated on a single sequencing platform. Both class I and class II loci were covered by HLA typing, at four-digit resolution. Typing coverage differed by locus: A, B, C, DRB1 and DQB1 were typed in roughly 629-630 donors, DQA1 in 522, DPA1 in nearly 610, and DPB1 in just under 480. Roughly five DR-DQ haplotypes were handled as single units for association and clustering because linkage in the cohort was strong. Among about 390 genotyped donors of the cohort, an average of approximately 250,000 unique TCR beta nucleotide sequences were sequenced per donor, around 20% of them non-productive. On the study overall, not on this receptor specifically: Because HLA typing was missing for some donors at each locus, association tests included only the typed subset. Cytomegalovirus status was reported to be diagnosed by the classifier with high specificity and sensitivity in both the original and validation cohorts. In an earlier analysis of about 600 of the donors, most TCR beta V segments appeared in productive rearrangements about 87% or about 30% of the time, broadly matching IMGT annotations. At a false discovery rate of 0.05, a later analysis linked around 15,000 TCR beta sequences to specific HLA alleles. Because counts were too low, some 17 rarely observed V segments, including chromosome 9 orphons, were excluded from the earlier analysis of several hundred of the donors. A further reported finding was that TCR beta sequences accurately predicted the HLA-A and HLA-B alleles for most subjects in the first cohort. A few of the identified cytomegalovirus-associated TCR beta chains were confirmed in vitro to be specific for cytomegalovirus antigens. The study gave a list of about 150 TCR beta chains associated with cytomegalovirus. Correlated functional status among segregating V segments might reflect linkage disequilibrium, but an unknown experimental factor could not be ruled out. Most CMV-associated TCR beta chains appeared to be HLA-restricted in a later analysis, and the HLA associations seemed to be driven largely by CMV exposure. Most TCR sequences were observed very rarely across donors, whereas some public TCRs were present in many individuals. A later genetic analysis associated a missense DCLRE1C variant with V-gene and J-gene trimming of TCR beta chains, and an independent cohort replicated the association. This cohort had only TCR beta chains sequenced, and the lack of alpha or paired-chain data limited which features could be detected. Immune exposure information for the cohort was limited to CMV serostatus. Sequencing depth was assumed to be roughly uniform across donors in the presence/absence analyses, though that assumption may not hold. In a later analysis, HLA-associated TCR beta chains showed more clonal expansion and lower generation probabilities than non-associated chains that were equally common. It was suggested by the authors that the approach could potentially be generalized to other disease states and immunological phenotypes. A later analysis found that TCR association rates varied across HLA loci, with DRB1 alleles showing the most associated TCRs and HLA-C alleles the fewest. Because the 87-base-pair reads could not distinguish some IMGT-functional V segments, including TRBV6-2 and TRBV6-3, those segments were excluded. A later analysis reported that several top co-occurrence clusters appeared linked to parvovirus B19, influenza, CMV and Epstein-Barr virus. In a later genetic analysis, fewer N-insertions in productive TCRs were reported among donors in an Asian-associated ancestry cluster than the approximately 670-donor mean. When HLA alleles, especially DR and DQ, strongly co-occurred, TCR associations were difficult to assign to individual alleles. A cluster of highly shared sequence variants was judged likely to be a technical artifact of the sequencing pipeline.

The cohort consisted of 650 to 850 healthy bone marrow donors. All cohort members were sampled while nominally healthy, although unrecorded immune exposures were likely present. The donor tested CMV seropositive, placing the donor among the 289 seropositive members of the cohort. Every donor gave a peripheral blood sample, and the peripheral blood mononuclear cells from that sample were used for TCR beta sequencing. Genomic DNA was extracted from the blood cell samples with the Qiagen DNeasy Blood Extraction Kit. Trimming removed 4 bases from V and 5 bases from J; the gene matches leave 15 bases unexplained. According to the germline V gene, CDR1 reads MDHEN and CDR2 reads SYDVKM. The CDR3, from cysteine to phenylalanine, totals 17 residues. Solely the CDR3 DNA is kept, with 51 bases framed from the first base. Library preparation employed the immunoSEQ multiplex PCR assay. The multiplex PCR relied on a mix of 60 forward primers for TCR Vbeta segments and 13 reverse primers for TCR Jbeta segments. A multiplex PCR assay on genomic DNA amplified the CDR3 region of rearranged TCR beta genes. On the Illumina HiSeq System, the amplified TCR beta libraries were sequenced as 87-base-pair reads. From the authors' description of their analysis: Across the roughly 640 repertoires, a later analysis counted tens of millions of unique TCR beta chains, some 11 million of which were shared by at least two donors. A nearest-neighbor algorithm error-corrected the raw reads and collapsed the reads into unique sequences, merging closely related sequences to remove PCR and sequencing errors. V, D and J gene segments were assigned by aligning CDR3 sequences to IMGT reference sequences. Each retained sequence needed at least a six-nucleotide match to both a V gene segment and a J gene segment. Rearrangements were called productive when the CDR3 lacked stop codons and stayed in frame with V and J; all others were non-productive. CDR3 was defined according to IMGT convention as the region running from the second conserved V-encoded cysteine to the conserved J-encoded phenylalanine. Sequences without an unambiguous match to a single V gene segment were excluded from the earlier analysis of 500 to 700 of the donors. In an earlier analysis of several hundred of the donors, a V segment was called functional when productive rearrangements were above 56.7%, and segregating when the standard deviation between donors exceeded 5%. A statistical classification framework was built to diagnose cytomegalovirus status from the catalog of TCR beta chain sequences. A later analysis assigned V and J genes by comparing TCR nucleotide sequences with IMGT/GENE-DB human TR gene sequences. Using the TCRdist pipeline, a later analysis assigned CDR3 sequences along with most-parsimonious VDJ recombination scenarios. In a later analysis, each TCR beta chain was defined by its CDR3 amino acid sequence together with its V-gene family, and reads lacking a unique V-gene family were excluded. A later analysis removed 500 to 600 highly shared, low-generation-probability nucleotide sequences to deal with suspected cross-contamination and a sequencing artifact. In a later analysis, a clonal expansion index was calculated for each public chain from normalized within-repertoire ranks of inferred template counts. Generation probabilities in a later analysis came from a VDJ recombination model fitted to out-of-frame rearrangements, and those results were checked against IGoR. A later analysis scored TCR-TCR, TCR-HLA and TCR-CMV co-occurrence with hypergeometric tests, applying a repertoire-size bias correction to TCR pairs. False discovery rates were estimated in a later analysis by permuting HLA or CMV assignments 20 times. A later analysis grouped co-occurring TCRs with DBSCAN, adding TCRdist sequence similarity when clustering within HLA-allele-positive subsets. Co-occurrence clustering excluded repertoires with fewer than 30,000 or more than 120,000 public chains, plus five with anomalous nucleotide sharing. TCRdb re-hosts the immuneACCESS table, in-frame sequences only. Its copies lack some clones; in the studies checked, an unresolved V gene accounts for under half of them, and the cause for the rest is not known. That table is the source of V, J and clone size, and D and trimming were worked out from the DNA. In all, the sample holds under 200,000 clones, and 65% to 70% of those were seen once. Roughly 4.1% of the sample comes from the top ten.

The specimen was PBMCs. This sequence originates from a woman younger than 35 in good health and CMV-seropositive. The chain is encoded by TRBV28 joined to TRBJ2-3; the central 7 bases match TRBD1. The CDR3 protein: CASSSPPGTALGDTQYF. The DNA sequence is given as TGTGCCAGCAGTTCACCTCCGGGGACAGCCCTAGGAGATACGCAGTATTTT.